This TCR beta chain was sequenced in a study of T cells in Graves' hyperthyroidism and ophthalmopathy (dated by TCRdb to between 2018 and 2021). With regard to the full study: To identify distinguishing TCR V-J signatures, a discovery cohort of around 98 patients was used, comprising under 45 with Graves' ophthalmopathy and approximately 57 with stable Graves' hyperthyroidism. An independent validation cohort of under 20 hyperthyroidism patients and 15 or so patients who later progressed to ophthalmopathy tested prospective prediction of ophthalmopathy. For training and testing, the 80 to 100 patients in the discovery cohort were randomly divided in a 7:3 ratio. Thyroid tissue and blood T-cell repertoires from six Graves' hyperthyroidism patients were also compared in the study. Following sampling, methimazole starting at 30 mg daily was given to hyperthyroidism patients, and high-dose intravenous methylprednisolone was given to ophthalmopathy patients. TCR Vbeta CDR3 sequencing of 120 to 150 peripheral blood samples (around 45 ophthalmopathy, 75 hyperthyroidism and roughly 17 progressor patients) is reported in the paper.

Remarks on this clonotype: No cognate antigen has been identified for it. No quality values exist for individual bases; no much larger clone is one base distant.

Patients with uncontrolled infections, other autoimmune diseases, pregnancy or lactation were excluded. Clinical symptoms, serum thyroxine and TRAb, thyroid ultrasound, and orbital computed tomography formed the basis for the diagnoses. Trizol reagent was used to extract total RNA, and RNA quality was then checked on an Agilent 2100 Bioanalyzer. Amplification of TCR beta CDR3 regions was carried out from RNA transcripts. For the first round of RT-PCR on the TCR CDR3, the HTBI primer set was used together with the Qiagen OneStep RT-PCR kit. Libraries were constructed in a second round of multiplex PCR, after which size selection and purification were carried out. Paired-end sequencing of the libraries was performed with 100 bp reads on an Illumina HiSeq2000. The authors processed their data as follows. SOAPnuke was used to process the raw data, throwing out any read that contained adapters or uncalled bases, had a mean Phred below 15, or lacked an exact constant-primer or identifier match. High-quality paired reads were merged using COPE v1.2.5, and each unique nucleotide sequence was defined as a clonotype. MiTCR v1.1 was used to align clonotypes to the IMGT TRBV, TRBD and TRBJ reference segments. Analysis was restricted to V-J combinations with a frequency above 0.0001, which covered 99% to 99.2% of repertoires. The TCS score was defined as the ratio of F50 (clonal expansion) to E x V (chaos), calculated using BLOSUM62-based TCRdist between CDR3 peptides within each V-J. Welch's t-statistics and random forest reduced roughly 530 V-J features to about 12, which were used in a naive Bayes classifier (R e1071). Thyroid-blood repertoire similarity was quantified with the Morisita-Horn index. Using fastp at Q25 and MiXCR, TCRdb reprocessed the public reads and kept productive beta chains. Rows matching on CDR3 protein sequence are summarized as one entry with the most common DNA and genes. The V and J calls come from TCRdb's annotation, not from the publication. Counted in this sample were more than 550,000 distinct CDR3 sequences; just under 45% of them appeared once. Of the sample, under 8% falls within the top ten clones.

Beyond this particular receptor, the publication reports: No statistical method was used to fix the sample size in advance, and group allocation was not hidden from the investigators. A 13 V-J signature model separated ophthalmopathy from stable hyperthyroidism, with approximately 86% sensitivity and about 81% specificity in cross-validation and 80%/75% in testing. In validation, progression to ophthalmopathy was predicted by the model with 55% to 71% sensitivity and around 75% specificity, a median of about 6.4 months before onset. Most expanded thyroid clonotypes (frequency above 0.001) were also found in blood, which suggests that blood repertoires may mirror thyroid immune responses.

There are 16 amino acids in the CDR3, from cysteine to phenylalanine inclusive. Only the CDR3 DNA is retained, 48 bases long and in frame from the first base. Trimming removed 0 bases from V and 0 bases from J, leaving 14 bases between the germline ends. CDR1 and CDR2 are drawn from the germline V gene (reference sequence): DFQATT, SNEGSKA. Sequencing input: peripheral blood or thyroid tissue (not recorded which). The origin of this receptor is an adult man with Graves' disease, either hyperthyroidism or ophthalmopathy (not recorded which). The sequence joins TRBV20-1 to TRBJ1-1; the D gene is possibly TRBD1, with 6 bases matching. The DNA reads as follows: TGCAGTGCTAGAGACCCACATGGACAGCTGAACACTGAAGCTTTCTTT. This translates into CSARDPHGQLNTEAFF.